This T cell receptor (beta chain) was identified in a study of shared clonotypes between healthy human individuals. Overall study findings and caveats: Generally, estimated richness proved larger in naive subsets than it did in memory subsets.

CD45RO-negative CD8 cells positively selected for CCR7 made up the naive population, which excluded terminally differentiated effector memory CD45RA+ cells. Genomic DNA of each subset was evenly split across several immunoSEQ plates. The authors loaded roughly 200 ng DNA, roughly 33,000 T cell genomes, into sorted-subset replicate PCRs. Clones were sequenced by immunoSEQ multiplex PCR, and TCRdb holds only the in-frame ones, with some missing. The repertoire includes just over 2,000,000 clones, roughly 95% of them detected once, and approximately 1.2% sits in the top ten. The J segment lost 0 bases and the V segment lost 4 bases, leaving 17 bases of the junction unmatched. The CDR3 is 21 residues long. Points on this clone: Its antigen remains unidentified.

This receptor was identified in a man aged 18 to 29 in good health. V is TRBV23-1 and J is TRBJ1-5, with TRBD1 matching 11 bases. TRBV23-1 is filed as an ORF, its function uncertain. The sequencing sample was made of naive CD8+ T cells sorted from blood. CDR3 sequence: CASSPRVPPGQGGDSNQPQHF. Here the CDR3 DNA reads TGCGCCAGCAGTCCACGTGTTCCCCCGGGACAGGGGGGAGATAGCAATCAGCCCCAGCATTTT.